The present entry profiles one T cell receptor (beta chain) with its context. No cognate antigen has been identified for it. The input lacks base qualities; no much larger clone sits a single base away. The data are from a study of Tregs in tolerant kidney transplant recipients (dated by TCRdb to about 2019). Describing the broader study: The study used TCRbeta sequencing to identify donor-specific regulatory T cells before combined kidney and bone marrow transplantation, then tracked those cells after transplant.

General findings and caveats noted by the study authors: Expanding Tregs with activated donor B cells appeared to identify the most biologically relevant and donor-specific TCRbeta repertoire. The study was limited by small patient numbers, and the findings need validation in larger populations and under other immunosuppression protocols. PCR primers changed over time for some patients, so nucleotide-level comparison across those patients' samples was not possible. Biological reproducibility was not directly addressed, though technical replication error appeared minimal. Donor-specific Treg expansion was found to exceed global Treg expansion in tolerant patients, suggesting antigen-driven rather than nonspecific expansion.

Read against the paper, the sample's time point label means: 6 months after combined kidney and bone marrow transplant. The transplants used related donors along with nonmyeloablative bone marrow transplantation, and in the human trials mixed chimerism was transient. Unstimulated Tregs (CD4+CD25+CD127-), CD4+ non-Tregs (CD4+CD25-), CD4 and CD8 cells were FACS-sorted from thawed PBMCs. The patients were 4 recipients of combined kidney and bone marrow transplants from the ITN036ST trial, and samples were available only for these trial subjects. Healthy control blood was processed to PBMCs by Ficoll density gradient and cryopreserved, and patient PBMCs were collected before and after transplant. For TCRbeta CDR3 sequencing, genomic DNA was extracted from sorted cells using the QIAGEN DNeasy Blood and Tissue Kit. High-throughput TCRbeta CDR3 sequencing, which included PCR amplification with bias correction and internal controls, was done commercially through immunoSEQ. In the authors' own workflow: Unique productive TCRbeta sequences were defined by CDR3 nucleotide sequence where primers matched, otherwise by CDR3 amino acid sequence with Vbeta and Jbeta genes. To correct sorting error, sequences shared between sorted populations at a frequency ratio of 2:1 or less were removed; the rest were assigned to the higher population. Sequences were defined as donor-reactive when expanded at least 5-fold in CFSE-low cells versus unstimulated cells and present at a frequency of at least 0.01% in CFSE-low cells. Jensen-Shannon divergence calculated on the top 100 TCRbeta sequences ranked by frequency was used to measure repertoire divergence. For samples with multiple sequencing runs, sorting error was corrected in each run separately before the runs were combined. The clones in this table, taken by TCRdb from immuneACCESS, are in-frame only. Not every clone is retained; where verified, under half of the shortfall comes from an unresolved V gene, and the cause of the rest is unknown. Clone size and V and J calls were adopted from that table, with D and trimming inferred from the DNA. Here the sample has about 64,000 clones; around 87% occur a single time. 3.5% to 4% of the sample is held by the ten biggest clonotypes.

V has 5 bases trimmed and J has 0 bases trimmed; junction bases matching no gene number 13. The cysteine opens and the phenylalanine closes a CDR3 of 18 amino acids. Solely the CDR3 DNA is kept, with 54 bases framed from the first base. The germline V gene encodes CDR1 SEHNR and CDR2 FQNEAQ (reference sequence). This TCR was recovered from a human patient who received a combined kidney and bone marrow transplant. Following transplantation, part of the T cell population may be supplied by the graft donor rather than the patient. The sequencing here drew on CD4+ T cells from blood (PBMCs), taken 6 months after the transplant. Recombination linked TRBV7-9 to TRBJ1-5, with 7 junctional bases fitting TRBD1. The DNA sequence is as follows: TGTGCCAGCAGCAAGACCGGGACAGAATCCTATAGCAATCAGCCCCAGCATTTT. It specifies CASSKTGTESYSNQPQHF. The full variable domain, completed from the reference TRBV7-9 and TRBJ1-5 proteins outside the CDR3, reads DTGVSQNPRHKITKRGQNVTFRCDPISEHNRLYWYRQTLGQGPEFLTYFQNEAQLEKSRLLSDRFSAERPKGSFSTLEIQRTEQGDSAMYLCASSKTGTESYSNQPQHFGDGTRLSIL.